The 31 T cell receptor beta chains below come from one sample, sequenced in a study of blood T cell repertoires in COVID-19. This table comes from immunoSEQ multiplex PCR, and its TCRdb copy is limited to in-frame clones, with some not included. The top ten hold around 4.1% of the sample, which has around 260,000 clones, around four fifths seen once. Sequenced material: PBMCs or T cells enriched from blood (not recorded which). These receptors came from a man aged 30 to 39 with acute COVID-19.

This clone appeared a single time. CDR3 coding DNA: TGTGCCAGCAGTGAATTTCTTGGCTCCGGGGAGCTGTTTTTT. Encoded protein: CASSEFLGSGELFF. The chain is built from TRBV25-1 and TRBJ2-2; D is ambiguous. Germline CDR1 and CDR2: MGHDK and SYGVNS. V shed 1 base and J shed 6 bases, with 9 bases lying between them. The CDR3 is 14 amino acids.

This rearrangement joins TRBV11-2 to TRBJ1-2, with D perhaps matching TRBD1 (5 bases). Germline loops: CDR1 SGHAT, CDR2 FQNNGV. The length of the CDR3 is 13 residues. Trimming left V 5 bases short and J 3 bases short, with 10 bases between. The DNA for the CDR3 is TGTGCCAGCAGCATAACGACAGACTATGGCTACACCTTC. It is translated as CASSITTDYGYTF.

The V and J genes are TRBV20-1 and TRBJ2-3, with D unclear. The V gene's germline CDR1 is DFQATT and CDR2 SNEGSKA (reference sequence). The V end lost 3 bases, the J end lost 0 bases, and 4 bases lay between the germline ends. This CDR3 has 12 residues. CDR3 bases: TGCAGTGCTAGTCCTAGCACAGATACGCAGTATTTT. This codes for CSASPSTDTQYF.

This clone was detected a few times. The chain couples TRBV6-4 to TRBJ2-2; 10 bases agree with TRBD2. This CDR3 has 14 amino acids. Per the germline V gene, CDR1 is MRHNA and CDR2 is SNTAGT. With 5 bases clipped from V and 3 bases from J, the junction kept 0 bases outside the gene matches. The CDR3 DNA reads TGTGCCAGCAGTAGCGGGGGGGACACCGGGGAGCTGTTTTTT. Protein sequence: CASSSGGDTGELFF.

The chain recombines TRBV5-1 with TRBJ2-1, with D perhaps TRBD2 (5 bases). CDR1 is SGHRS, CDR2 YFSETQ, per germline. The CDR3 spans 13 residues. Between the trimmed V and J ends, which lost 7 bases and 2 bases, there was a span of 10 bases. This CDR3 reads CASFTGTYNEQFF. CDR3 in DNA: TGCGCCAGCTTTACGGGAACCTACAATGAGCAGTTCTTC.

This CDR3 is CASSDRTSNQPQHF. The CDR3 nucleotides read TGTGCCAGCAGTGATCGAACAAGCAATCAGCCCCAGCATTTT. The V gene is TRBV6-1, the J gene TRBJ1-5, with D uncertain. Between the trimmed V and J ends, which lost 3 bases and 1 base, there was a span of 7 bases. Germline CDR1 reads MNHNS; CDR2 reads SASEGT. The CDR3 extends over 14 amino acids.

The V call is TRBV5-1, the J call TRBJ2-2; weak D call: TRBD2 (5 bases). Germline CDR1 is SGHRS and CDR2 is YFSETQ. CDR3 size: 17 residues. V gave up 0 bases and J gave up 0 bases, with 12 bases separating them. The CDR3 DNA reads TGCGCCAGCAGCTTGGCCGTAACGGGGACGAACACCGGGGAGCTGTTTTTT. Amino acid sequence: CASSLAVTGTNTGELFF. Full variable domain (rest looked up from reference TRBV5-1 and TRBJ2-2): KAGVTQTPRYLIKTRGQQVTLSCSPISGHRSVSWYQQTPGQGLQFLFEYFSETQRNKGNFPGRFSGRQFSNSRSEMNVSTLELGDSALYLCASSLAVTGTNTGELFFGEGSRLTVL.

With respect to this clone: Other DNA sequences in the sample encode the same CDR3. This chain connects TRBV30 to TRBJ1-2; 8 bases are a match to TRBD1. The CDR3 has 14 amino acids. In germline, CDR1 is GTSNPN, CDR2 SVGIG (reference sequence). J lost 3 bases, V lost 3 bases, and 6 bases had no gene match. CDR3 in DNA: TGTGCCTGGAGCCGGACAGGGAAGGACTATGGCTACACCTTC. Amino acids: CAWSRTGKDYGYTF. Combining the CDR3 with reference TRBV30 and TRBJ1-2 gives the whole variable domain SQTIHQWPATLVQPVGSPLSLECTVEGTSNPNLYWYRQAAGRGLQLLFYSVGIGQISSEVPQNLSASRPQDRQFILSSKKLLLSDSGFYLCAWSRTGKDYGYTFGSGTRLTVV.

The chain has TRBV27 and TRBJ2-1, with 8 bases lining up with TRBD2. Germline lookup yields CDR1 MNHEY and CDR2 SMNVEV (reference sequence). The CDR3 loop spans 15 amino acids. Germline trimming cut 7 bases from V and 3 bases from J; bases unmatched to any gene: 8. The CDR3 bases are TGTGCCAGCATGGCGGGGGGACCCTTCTACAATGAGCAGTTCTTC. It yields the protein CASMAGGPFYNEQFF.

The rearrangement joins TRBV6-5 to TRBJ2-1, with D hard to call. Trimming cost V 0 bases and J 8 bases, with 17 bases left between them. Germline CDR1 MNHEY, CDR2 SVGAGI. The CDR3 is 16 residues long. The CDR3 spells CASSYSMRTLFYEQFF. The CDR3 nucleotides read TGTGCCAGCAGTTACTCCATGAGAACCTTATTTTATGAGCAGTTCTTC.

V usage is TRBV6-5 and J usage is TRBJ1-5; the D gene is possibly TRBD1 (6 bases). CDR3 length: 12 amino acids. The germline V gene encodes CDR1 MNHEY and CDR2 SVGAGI. V was clipped by 4 bases and J by 6 bases, with 7 bases between them. This CDR3 reads CASSSRGQPQHF. The CDR3 coding sequence is TGTGCCAGCAGTTCCAGGGGTCAGCCCCAGCATTTT.

The chain links TRBV6-5 to TRBJ2-3; 7 nucleotides align to TRBD2. Germline assignment: CDR1 MNHEY and CDR2 SVGAGI. The CDR3 has 15 amino acids. Trimming at V came to 2 bases and at J to 7 bases, leaving 9 bases not matched to a gene. The CDR3 DNA sequence: TGTGCCAGCAGTTACGAGCGGGGTATCTTAAATACGCAGTATTTT. Its translation is CASSYERGILNTQYF.

The CDR3 loop is CASSSQAGGETQYF. The CDR3 nucleotides are TGTGCCAGCAGCTCACAAGCGGGCGGAGAGACCCAGTACTTC. This chain joins TRBV21-1 and TRBJ2-5; TRBD2, as called in the table, went unchecked against the DNA. TRBV21-1 is a recognized pseudogene. This CDR3 region has 14 residues.

The V and J genes are TRBV12-3 or TRBV12-4 and TRBJ1-5; TRBD1 is a possible D gene (6 bases). Trimming took 6 bases from V and 16 from J, leaving 22 bases between them. CDR3 length equals 13 residues. This chain's CDR3 is CASSNTGQISLHF. CDR3 sequence (DNA): TGTGCCAGCAGCAATACAGGACAGATTAGTTTACATTTT.

This rearrangement joins TRBV7-2 to TRBJ1-1; D is ambiguous. This CDR3 contains 13 residues. Per the germline V gene, CDR1 is SGHTA and CDR2 is FQGNSA. V gave up 7 bases and J gave up 1 base, with 10 bases separating them. The CDR3 spells CASTLAGNTEAFF. CDR3 DNA: TGTGCCAGCACCCTAGCCGGGAACACTGAAGCTTTCTTT.

In this sample, this clone turned up once. V is TRBV19 and J is TRBJ2-2, with TRBD2 as a possible D gene (6 bases). Trimming left V 7 bases short and J 7 bases short, with 19 bases between. Per germline, CDR1 LNHDA and CDR2 SQIVND (reference sequence). The CDR3 covers 15 residues. DNA for the CDR3: TGTGCCAGTAATCACCCGGGGGAGGTCCTCGGGGAGCTGTTTTTT. Translating gives CASNHPGEVLGELFF.

This clone was seen only a few times. The genes are TRBV5-4 and TRBJ2-3; 7 positions agree with TRBD2. CDR1 and CDR2 (germline): SGHNT, YYREEE (reference sequence). This CDR3 is built from 18 residues. The J segment lost 2 bases and the V segment lost 4 bases, leaving 16 bases of the junction unmatched. CDR3 coding DNA: TGTGCCAGCAGCCGTGGGGAGTTTCCAGCGGGGAACACAGATACGCAGTATTTT. This codes for CASSRGEFPAGNTDTQYF.

V and J are TRBV5-1 and TRBJ2-2; TRBD2 matches 8 bases. This CDR3 region has 17 residues. CDR1 SGHRS and CDR2 YFSETQ come from the germline V gene. Trimming cost V 4 bases and J 0 bases; bases outside gene matches: 8. The CDR3 loop reads CASSLSGRGANTGELFF. CDR3 bases: TGCGCCAGCAGCCTCTCCGGGCGGGGGGCGAACACCGGGGAGCTGTTTTTT.

The V and J genes are TRBV6-5 and TRBJ1-2, with TRBD1 identical over 7 bases. Per the germline V gene, CDR1 is MNHEY and CDR2 is SVGAGI. V was clipped by 6 bases and J by 4 bases; unmatched bases: 5. This CDR3 has 13 amino acids. CDR3 sequence: CASRTGDGYGYTF. DNA for the CDR3: TGTGCCAGCAGAACAGGGGATGGCTATGGCTACACCTTC.

The CDR3 sequence is CATSRDGASGNREQYV. CDR3 DNA sequence: TGTGCCACCAGCAGAGATGGGGCTAGCGGGAACCGTGAGCAGTACGTC. The V and J genes are TRBV15 and TRBJ2-7; 9 nucleotides align to TRBD2. This CDR3 contains 16 residues. V was pared by 0 bases and J by 7 bases, with 10 bases of the junction left unmatched. Germline loops: CDR1 LNHNV, CDR2 YYDKDF (reference sequence).

The chain is built from TRBV30 and TRBJ2-3; 9 nucleotides agree with TRBD2. The CDR3 has 15 residues. J lost 2 bases, V lost 4 bases, and 7 bases had no gene match. CDR1 and CDR2 (germline): GTSNPN, SVGIG (reference sequence). CDR3 nucleotides: TGTGCCTGGACGGGCGCTAGCGGGGCCACAGATACGCAGTATTTT. Residues: CAWTGASGATDTQYF.

J is TRBJ2-5 and V is TRBV3-1 (or the pseudogene TRBV3-2); TRBD1 matches 7 bases. The V segment lost 4 bases and the J segment 1 base; nucleotides outside the gene matches: 3. The CDR3 length is 14 residues. CDR1 is LGHDT, CDR2 YNNKEL, per germline (reference sequence). CDR3 sequence reads: CASSLYRGQETQYF. In DNA form, the CDR3 reads TGTGCCAGCAGCCTCTACAGGGGCCAAGAGACCCAGTACTTC.

This clone was picked up a small number of times. The gene calls are TRBV11-3 and TRBJ2-2; tentative D call: TRBD1 (6 bases). Trimming took off 5 bases at V and 4 bases at J, with 11 bases between the two ends. The CDR3 spans 14 residues. Germline V lookup: CDR1 SGHNT, CDR2 YENEEA. This CDR3 is CASSEGQSTGELFF. Here the CDR3 DNA reads TGTGCCAGCAGCGAAGGACAGTCCACCGGGGAGCTGTTTTTT.

This chain uses TRBV6-5 with TRBJ1-4; D remains ambiguous. Deletions cut 6 bases from V and 2 bases from J, with 13 bases between. This CDR3 has 15 amino acids. Germline CDR1 reads MNHEY; CDR2 reads SVGAGI. The CDR3, as DNA: TGTGCCAGCAGCGGAGACCGAGCGACTAATGAAAAACTGTTTTTT. Its protein is CASSGDRATNEKLFF.

The chain joins TRBV6-5 to TRBJ2-5, with D perhaps TRBD1 (6 bases). Looked up from germline, CDR1 is MNHEY and CDR2 is SVGAGI. The CDR3 length is 14 residues. The V end lost 6 bases, the J end lost 2 bases, and 13 bases lay between the germline ends. In nucleotides, the CDR3 is TGTGCCAGCAGCTTAGACAGGCTACAAGAGACCCAGTACTTC. It encodes CASSLDRLQETQYF.

The chain uses TRBV7-9 and TRBJ1-1; D remains unclear. V shed 3 bases and J shed 1 base, with 9 bases lying between them. The CDR3 runs to 14 residues. Germline loops: CDR1 SEHNR, CDR2 FQNEAQ (reference sequence). CDR3 sequence: CASSLADKNTEAFF. Written as DNA, the CDR3 is TGTGCCAGCAGCTTGGCCGACAAGAACACTGAAGCTTTCTTT.

The V and J genes are TRBV5-4 and TRBJ2-2; possible D gene TRBD1, 7 bases. This CDR3 has 16 amino acids. With 7 bases removed from V and 7 bases from J, the gap between germline ends came to 23 bases. Germline V gene sequence: CDR1 SGHNT, CDR2 YYREEE (reference sequence). The CDR3 loop is CASGLPGQQMNGELFF. The CDR3 DNA reads TGTGCCAGCGGACTACCGGGACAGCAGATGAACGGGGAGCTGTTTTTT.

The chain couples TRBV11-3 to TRBJ2-2; TRBD2 might be the D (6 bases). The V gene's germline CDR1 is SGHNT and CDR2 YENEEA. V lost 4 bases, J lost 8 bases, and 23 bases lay in between. The CDR3 has 17 amino acids. In DNA form, the CDR3 reads TGTGCCAGCAGCTCCCCACCCGGGACTGCCAAATGGGGGGAGCTGTTTTTT. Its protein product is CASSSPPGTAKWGELFF.

The chain has TRBV10-3 and TRBJ2-1, with TRBD1 as a possible D gene (7 bases). V was cut by 0 bases and J by 12 bases, with 18 bases left in between. The CDR3 is 15 residues long. The germline gives CDR1 ENHRY, CDR2 SYGVKD. The DNA for the CDR3 is TGTGCCATCAGTGAGTCAGGGTCACAGGGGACTGGGCAGTTCTTC. Protein: CAISESGSQGTGQFF.

The V call is TRBV6-4, the J call TRBJ2-1, with D perhaps matching TRBD2 (5 bases). The CDR3 is 14 residues long. The germline gives CDR1 MRHNA, CDR2 SNTAGT. V was clipped by 3 bases and J by 6 bases, with 12 bases between them. CDR3 DNA: TGTGCCAGCAGTGATGATGAGGGAGCCAATGAGCAGTTCTTC. This gives the protein CASSDDEGANEQFF.

CDR3 sequence (DNA): TGTGCCAGCAGCTTCAGGGGGCGGGAAAACATTCAGTACTTC. This encodes CASSFRGRENIQYF. The chain is built from TRBV5-6 and TRBJ2-4, with 8 bases matching TRBD1. This CDR3 has 14 amino acids. Germline loops: CDR1 SGHDT, CDR2 YYEEEE. The V gene end was trimmed by 2 bases and the J gene end by 5 bases; junction bases not matched to a gene: 3.